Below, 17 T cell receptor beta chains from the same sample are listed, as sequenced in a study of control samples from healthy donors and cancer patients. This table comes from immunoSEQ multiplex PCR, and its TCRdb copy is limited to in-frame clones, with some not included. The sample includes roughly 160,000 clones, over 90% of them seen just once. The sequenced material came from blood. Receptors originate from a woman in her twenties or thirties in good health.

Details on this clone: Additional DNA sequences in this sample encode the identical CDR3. The CDR3, as DNA: TGTGCCAGCAGACGGGGGGTTAATTCACCCCTCCACTTT. Amino acids: CASRRGVNSPLHF. The chain carries TRBV3-1 (or the pseudogene TRBV3-2) and TRBJ1-6, with D perhaps TRBD1 (5 bases). CDR3 length: 13 residues. Trimming cost V 6 bases and J 6 bases, with 9 bases left between them. The germline gives CDR1 LGHDT, CDR2 YNNKEL (reference sequence).

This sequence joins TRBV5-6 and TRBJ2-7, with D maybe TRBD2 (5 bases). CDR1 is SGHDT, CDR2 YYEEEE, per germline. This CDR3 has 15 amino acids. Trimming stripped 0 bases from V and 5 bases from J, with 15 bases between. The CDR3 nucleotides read TGTGCCAGCAGCTTGGGCCCCCGGGCGGGCCACGAGCAGTACTTC. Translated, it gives CASSLGPRAGHEQYF.

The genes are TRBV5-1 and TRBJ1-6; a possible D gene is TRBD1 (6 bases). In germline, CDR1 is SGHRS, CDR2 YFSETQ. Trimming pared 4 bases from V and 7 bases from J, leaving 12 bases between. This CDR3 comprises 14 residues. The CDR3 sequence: CASSEGTPNSPLHF. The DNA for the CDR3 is TGCGCCAGCAGCGAGGGGACACCGAATTCACCCCTCCACTTT.

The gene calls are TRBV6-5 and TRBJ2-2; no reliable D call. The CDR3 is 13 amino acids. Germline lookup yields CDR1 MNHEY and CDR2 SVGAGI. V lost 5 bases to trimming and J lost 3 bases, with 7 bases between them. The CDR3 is CASSTTYTGELFF. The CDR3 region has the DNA TGTGCCAGCAGTACTACCTACACCGGGGAGCTGTTTTTT.

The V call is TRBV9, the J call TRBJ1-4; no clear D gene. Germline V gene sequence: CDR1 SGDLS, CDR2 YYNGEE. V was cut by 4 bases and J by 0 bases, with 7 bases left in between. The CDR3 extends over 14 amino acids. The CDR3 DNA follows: TGTGCCAGCAGCTTAAGGGCAACTAATGAAAAACTGTTTTTT. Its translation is CASSLRATNEKLFF.

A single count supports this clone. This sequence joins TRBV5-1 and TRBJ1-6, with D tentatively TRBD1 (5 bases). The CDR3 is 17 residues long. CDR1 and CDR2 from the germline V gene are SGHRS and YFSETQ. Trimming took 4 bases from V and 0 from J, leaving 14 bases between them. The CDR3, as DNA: TGCGCCAGCAGCATGCGGGACTCCCGCTCCTATAATTCACCCCTCCACTTT. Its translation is CASSMRDSRSYNSPLHF.

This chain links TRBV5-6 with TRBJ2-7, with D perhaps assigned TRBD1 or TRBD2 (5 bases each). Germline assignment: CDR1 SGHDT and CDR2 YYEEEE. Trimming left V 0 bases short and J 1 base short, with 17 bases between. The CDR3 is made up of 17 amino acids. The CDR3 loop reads CASSLAVGTRASYEQYF. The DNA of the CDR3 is TGTGCCAGCAGCTTGGCGGTAGGGACCAGGGCGTCCTACGAGCAGTACTTC.

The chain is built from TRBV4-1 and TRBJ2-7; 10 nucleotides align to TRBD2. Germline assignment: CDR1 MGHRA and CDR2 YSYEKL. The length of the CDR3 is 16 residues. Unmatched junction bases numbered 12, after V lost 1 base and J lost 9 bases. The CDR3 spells CASSQVRSLAGEGQYF. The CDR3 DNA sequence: TGCGCCAGCAGCCAAGTTCGGTCCCTAGCGGGAGAGGGGCAGTACTTC.

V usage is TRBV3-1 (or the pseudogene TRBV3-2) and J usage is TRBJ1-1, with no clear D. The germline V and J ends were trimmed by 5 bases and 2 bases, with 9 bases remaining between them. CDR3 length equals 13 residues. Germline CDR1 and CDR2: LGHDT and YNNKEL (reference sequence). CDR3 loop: CASSLRQNTEAFF. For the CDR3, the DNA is TGTGCCAGCAGCTTAAGACAAAACACTGAAGCTTTCTTT.

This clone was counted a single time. The CDR3 protein is CASSLLLNTGELFF. DNA of the CDR3: TGTGCCAGCAGCTTGTTACTAAACACCGGGGAGCTGTTTTTT. The chain employs TRBV5-6 and TRBJ2-2; unclear D gene. V was trimmed by 1 base and J by 2 bases, leaving 6 bases between them. This CDR3 region has 14 residues. Germline loops: CDR1 SGHDT, CDR2 YYEEEE.

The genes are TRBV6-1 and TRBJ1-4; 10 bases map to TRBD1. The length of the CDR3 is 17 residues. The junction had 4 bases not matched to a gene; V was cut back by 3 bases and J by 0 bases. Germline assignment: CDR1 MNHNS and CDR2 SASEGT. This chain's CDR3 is CASSDTGTGATNEKLFF. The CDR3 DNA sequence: TGTGCCAGCAGTGACACCGGGACAGGGGCAACTAATGAAAAACTGTTTTTT.

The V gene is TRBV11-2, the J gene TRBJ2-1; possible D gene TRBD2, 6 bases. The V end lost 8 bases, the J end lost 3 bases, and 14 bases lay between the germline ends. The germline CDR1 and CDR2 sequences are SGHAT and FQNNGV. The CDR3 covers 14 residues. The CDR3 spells CASQRRDLYNEQFF. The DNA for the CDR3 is TGTGCCAGCCAGAGGCGGGACCTCTACAATGAGCAGTTCTTC.

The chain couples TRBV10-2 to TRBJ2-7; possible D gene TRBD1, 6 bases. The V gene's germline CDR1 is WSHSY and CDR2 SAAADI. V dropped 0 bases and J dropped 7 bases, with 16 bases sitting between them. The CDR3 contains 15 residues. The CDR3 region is CASSESKTRGREQYF. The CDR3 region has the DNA TGCGCCAGCAGTGAGTCGAAAACCAGGGGTCGGGAGCAGTACTTC.

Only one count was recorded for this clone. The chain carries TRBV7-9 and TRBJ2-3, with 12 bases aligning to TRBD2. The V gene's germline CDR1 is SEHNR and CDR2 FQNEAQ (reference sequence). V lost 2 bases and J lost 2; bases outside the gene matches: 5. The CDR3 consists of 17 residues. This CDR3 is CASSLSSSGRVTDTQYF. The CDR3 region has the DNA TGTGCCAGCAGCTTATCCTCTAGCGGGAGGGTCACAGATACGCAGTATTTT.

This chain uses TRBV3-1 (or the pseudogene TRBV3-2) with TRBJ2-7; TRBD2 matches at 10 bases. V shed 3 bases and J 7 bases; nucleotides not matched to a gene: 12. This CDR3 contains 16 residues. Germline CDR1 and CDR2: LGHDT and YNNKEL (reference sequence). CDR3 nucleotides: TGTGCCAGCAGCCAGCCCCCCAGCGGGGGGGCGGTTGAGCAGTACTTC. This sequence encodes CASSQPPSGGAVEQYF.

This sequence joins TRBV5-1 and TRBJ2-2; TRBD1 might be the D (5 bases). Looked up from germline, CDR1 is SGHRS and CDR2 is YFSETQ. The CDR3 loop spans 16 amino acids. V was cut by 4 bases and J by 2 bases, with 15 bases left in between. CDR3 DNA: TGCGCCAGCAGCCAAGACAGTGGCCTCAACACCGGGGAGCTGTTTTTT. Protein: CASSQDSGLNTGELFF.

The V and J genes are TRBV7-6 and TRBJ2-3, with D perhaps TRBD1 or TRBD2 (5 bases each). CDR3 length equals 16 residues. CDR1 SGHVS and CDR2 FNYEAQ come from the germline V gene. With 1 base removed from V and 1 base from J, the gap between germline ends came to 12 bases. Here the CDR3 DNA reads TGTGCCAGCAGCTTAGGAGGGGCAGCACGCACAGATACGCAGTATTTT. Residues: CASSLGGAARTDTQYF. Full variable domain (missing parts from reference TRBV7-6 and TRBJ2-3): GAGVSQSPRYKVTKRGQDVALRCDPISGHVSLYWYRQALGQGPEFLTYFNYEAQQDKSGLPNDRFSAERPEGSISTLTIQRTEQRDSAMYRCASSLGGAARTDTQYFGPGTRLTVL.